This T cell receptor (beta chain) came from a study of T cells after posttransplantation cyclophosphamide (dated by TCRdb to the mid-2010s). About the full investigation: Using TRB sequencing, the study followed how the T cell repertoire rebuilt after myeloablative bone marrow transplantation with posttransplantation cyclophosphamide given as GVHD prophylaxis. Antigen receptor sequencing covered samples from some 36 PTCy-treated patients and fewer than 20 of their related bone marrow donors. Blood from all 30 or so PTCy patients who had 1-year posttransplant specimens underwent TRB sequencing. In 3 patients, up to roughly 3 additional blood samples taken between 2 and 5.2 years after transplant also underwent TRB sequencing, as did pretransplant blood from a handful of patients. Because TRA and TRB clonality correlated tightly in roughly nine samples, later TCR analyses were limited to TRB. Public TRB sequences were checked against a database of over 3,600 sequences associated with responses to pathogens, tumor antigens, self-antigens and alloantigens. General study outcomes and caveats: Donor-recipient similarity was low at 1-2 months but rose over the first year, and later blood repertoires were often dominated by donor CD8+ memory clones. The TRB repertoires of T cells infiltrating skin or the GI tract showed only limited overlap with the TRB repertoires found in blood. Across 45 or so patients, TRB clonality was highly associated with recipient CMV seropositivity and CMV reactivation, and PTCy diversity was similar to diversity in CNI/methotrexate controls.

The control cohort was 11 patients given myeloablative marrow transplants with methotrexate plus a calcineurin inhibitor, sampled 1 year after transplant. Mononuclear cells from peripheral blood and bone marrow were separated by Ficoll-Hypaque density centrifugation and then cryopreserved. Concerning this clone itself: Its recognized antigen is unknown. Base-call qualities are not available, and no considerably larger clone is one nucleotide away.

Genomic DNA was used for TRB sequencing, which was performed with the immunoSEQ assay at survey resolution or with the hsTCRB kit. The paper's processing steps were these. Initial read processing used immunoSEQ software, and repertoire analyses used the LymphoSeq R package. Clonality was computed as 1 minus normalized Shannon entropy, and a Gini coefficient was also calculated for each TRB dataset. To infer phenotypes in unsorted samples, TRB sequences from sorted subsets of the recipient or donor were mapped onto the unsorted samples of the same recipient. Drawn from immuneACCESS, this table holds only the in-frame rearrangements with V and J called that TCRdb kept. Clones are partly lost; checked studies trace under half to an unresolved V gene and leave the rest unexplained. The V and J calls and clone size were taken over from that table, and D and trimming were inferred from the DNA. The sample yields roughly 14,000 clones; about nine tenths were counted once. The top ten clones comprise around 4% of the sample.

CDR1 and CDR2 are drawn from the germline V gene: SGHRS, YFSETQ. V was cut back by 0 bases and J by 5 bases, leaving a gap of 11 bases between them. The CDR3 numbers 14 residues from cysteine through phenylalanine. Just the 42-base CDR3 DNA is kept, in frame starting at base 1. The chain couples TRBV5-1 to TRBJ1-1, with TRBD1 as a weak D call on 5 bases. The TCR originated in a male patient aged 50 to 59 who received an allogeneic stem cell transplant from an unrelated donor, was CMV-positive, and had chronic GVHD only. Following a transplant, some T lymphocytes may have been derived from the graft donor. Source: PBMCs, taken after an allogeneic stem cell transplant with a calcineurin inhibitor and methotrexate. The CDR3 here reads CASSLVRQGTEAFF. In nucleotide form, the sequence is TGCGCCAGCAGCTTGGTGAGGCAGGGAACTGAAGCTTTCTTT.